This TCR beta chain was sequenced in a study of T cells expressing NK-cell markers. Germline V gene lookup returns CDR1 MNHEY and CDR2 SVGEGT. The CDR3 runs 14 residues. TCRdb re-called the 5' RACE reads and gives one entry per CDR3 protein, without DNA. This repertoire includes 300,000 to 450,000 distinct CDR3 sequences. The sample comprised blood T cells: a sorted CD56 or NKG2C T cell subset, CD4+ or CD8+ T cells, or bulk PBMC T cells (not recorded which). The chain couples TRBV6-2 or TRBV6-3 to TRBJ1-6; TCRdb proposes TRBD1, but this gene call is untestable without DNA. This clonotype originated in a man aged 18-70 years in good health. The CDR3 loop is CASRGDRIDSPLHF.